One TCR beta chain is described in this entry. These data belong to a study of T cells after somatic rescue of genetic block. Data came from immunoSEQ multiplex PCR; TCRdb stores just in-frame clones and leaves some out. Found here are 65,000 to 70,000 clones, approximately 90% of them singletons; the top ten hold around 3%. The sequence was obtained from a man aged 40-50 years. What was sequenced was peripheral blood mononuclear cells (PBMCs).

In DNA form, the CDR3 reads TGTGCCAGCAGTCCCCCCTCAGGAGTCGGGGGCTCCTACGAGCAGTACTTC. The encoded protein is CASSPPSGVGGSYEQYF. V is TRBV28 and J is TRBJ2-7, with TRBD2 as a possible D gene (6 bases). Germline V CDR1 and CDR2: MDHEN, SYDVKM. Deletions cut 5 bases from V and 0 bases from J, with 20 bases between. The CDR3 length is 17 residues.